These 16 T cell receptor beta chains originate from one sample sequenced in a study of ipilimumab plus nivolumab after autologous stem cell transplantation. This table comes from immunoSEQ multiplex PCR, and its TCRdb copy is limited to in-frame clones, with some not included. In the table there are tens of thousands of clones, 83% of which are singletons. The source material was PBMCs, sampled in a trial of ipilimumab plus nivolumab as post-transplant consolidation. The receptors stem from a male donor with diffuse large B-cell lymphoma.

For the CDR3, the DNA is TGCGCCAGCCAGGGACTAGCGGGGAGGACAGATACGCAGTATTTT. Its protein is CASQGLAGRTDTQYF. This sequence joins TRBV10-1 and TRBJ2-3; TRBD2 matches 13 bases. Germline V CDR1 and CDR2: WNHNN, SYGVQD (reference sequence). V gave up 8 bases and J gave up 3 bases; unmatched junction bases: 5. The CDR3 is made up of 15 amino acids.

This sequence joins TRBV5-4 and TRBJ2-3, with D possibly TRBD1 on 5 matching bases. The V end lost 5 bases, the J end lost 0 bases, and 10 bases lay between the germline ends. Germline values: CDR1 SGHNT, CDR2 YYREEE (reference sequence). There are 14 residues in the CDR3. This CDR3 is CASRVGASTDTQYF. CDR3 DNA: TGTGCCAGCAGGGTAGGGGCCAGCACAGATACGCAGTATTTT. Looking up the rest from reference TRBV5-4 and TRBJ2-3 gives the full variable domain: ETGVTQSPTHLIKTRGQQVTLRCSSQSGHNTVSWYQQALGQGPQFIFQYYREEENGRGNFPPRFSGLQFPNYSSELNVNALELDDSALYLCASRVGASTDTQYFGPGTRLTVL.

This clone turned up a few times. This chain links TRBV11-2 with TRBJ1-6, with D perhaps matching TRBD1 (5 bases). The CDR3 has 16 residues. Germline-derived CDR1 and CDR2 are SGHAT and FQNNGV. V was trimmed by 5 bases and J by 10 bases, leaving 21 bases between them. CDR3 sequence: CASSPPTGTVLSPLHF. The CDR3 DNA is TGTGCCAGCAGCCCCCCAACCGGGACGGTACTATCACCCCTCCACTTT. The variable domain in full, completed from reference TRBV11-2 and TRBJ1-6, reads EAGVAQSPRYKIIEKRQSVAFWCNPISGHATLYWYQQILGQGPKLLIQFQNNGVVDDSQLPKDRFSAERLKGVDSTLKIQPAKLEDSAVYLCASSPPTGTVLSPLHFGNGTRLTVT.

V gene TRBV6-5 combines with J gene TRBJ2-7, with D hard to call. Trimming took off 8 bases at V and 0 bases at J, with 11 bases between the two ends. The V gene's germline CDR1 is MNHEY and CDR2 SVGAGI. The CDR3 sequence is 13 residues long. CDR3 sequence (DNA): TGTGCCAGCGGGATTCCCAACTCCTACGAGCAGTACTTC. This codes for CASGIPNSYEQYF.

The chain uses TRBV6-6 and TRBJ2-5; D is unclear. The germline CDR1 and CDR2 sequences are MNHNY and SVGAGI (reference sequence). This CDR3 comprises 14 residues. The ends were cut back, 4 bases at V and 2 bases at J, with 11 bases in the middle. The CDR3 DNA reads TGTGCCAGCAGTTTGGGTGGGCCTCAAGAGACCCAGTACTTC. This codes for CASSLGGPQETQYF.

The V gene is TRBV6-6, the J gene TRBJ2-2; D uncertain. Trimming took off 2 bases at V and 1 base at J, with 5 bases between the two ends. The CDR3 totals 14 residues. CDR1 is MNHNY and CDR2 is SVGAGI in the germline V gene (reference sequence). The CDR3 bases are TGTGCCAGCAGTTACGCGCGGAACACCGGGGAGCTGTTTTTT. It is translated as CASSYARNTGELFF.

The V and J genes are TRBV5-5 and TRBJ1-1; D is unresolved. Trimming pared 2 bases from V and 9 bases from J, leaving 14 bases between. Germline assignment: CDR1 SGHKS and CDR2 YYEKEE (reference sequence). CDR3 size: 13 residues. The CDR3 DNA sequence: TGTGCCAGCAGCTTCACATCCGGGTCTAAAGCTTTCTTT. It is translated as CASSFTSGSKAFF.

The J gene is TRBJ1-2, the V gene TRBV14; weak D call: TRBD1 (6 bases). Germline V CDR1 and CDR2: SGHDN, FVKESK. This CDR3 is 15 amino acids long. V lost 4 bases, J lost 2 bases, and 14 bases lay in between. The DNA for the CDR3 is TGTGCCAGCAGCCTTCAGGGGCGCCGGAACTATGGCTACACCTTC. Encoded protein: CASSLQGRRNYGYTF.

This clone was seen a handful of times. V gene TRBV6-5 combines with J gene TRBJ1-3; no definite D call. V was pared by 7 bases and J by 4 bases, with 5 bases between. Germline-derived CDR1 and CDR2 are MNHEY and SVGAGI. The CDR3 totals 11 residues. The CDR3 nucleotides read TGTGCCAGCAAGCGGGGAAACACCATATATTTT. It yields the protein CASKRGNTIYF.

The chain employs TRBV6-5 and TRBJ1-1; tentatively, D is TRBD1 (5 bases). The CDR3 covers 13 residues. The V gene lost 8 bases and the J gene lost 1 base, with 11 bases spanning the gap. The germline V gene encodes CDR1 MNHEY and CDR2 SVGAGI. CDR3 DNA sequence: TGTGCCAGCTCCGGGGGAGGGAACACTGAAGCTTTCTTT. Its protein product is CASSGGGNTEAFF.

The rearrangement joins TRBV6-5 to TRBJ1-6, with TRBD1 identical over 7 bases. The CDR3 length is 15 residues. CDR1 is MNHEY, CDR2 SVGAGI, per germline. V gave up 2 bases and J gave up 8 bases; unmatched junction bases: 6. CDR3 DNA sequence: TGTGCCAGCAGTTACACTACAGGGGAGGATTCACCCCTCCACTTT. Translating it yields CASSYTTGEDSPLHF.

CDR3 DNA: TGTGCCAGCACCCCCGAAGGGGGGACTTCCTACAATGAGCAGTTCTTC. Translating it yields CASTPEGGTSYNEQFF. V and J are TRBV6-6 and TRBJ2-1; D might be TRBD1 or TRBD2, each matching 6 bases. The CDR3 is 16 amino acids. V was cut by 7 bases and J by 1 base, with 17 bases left in between. In germline, CDR1 is MNHNY, CDR2 SVGAGI (reference sequence).

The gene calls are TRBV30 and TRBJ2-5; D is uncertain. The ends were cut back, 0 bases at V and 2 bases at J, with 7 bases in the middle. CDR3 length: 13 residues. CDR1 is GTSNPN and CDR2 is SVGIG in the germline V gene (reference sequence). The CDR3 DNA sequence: TGTGCCTGGAGTGTAGGCGGTCAAGAGACCCAGTACTTC. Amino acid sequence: CAWSVGGQETQYF.

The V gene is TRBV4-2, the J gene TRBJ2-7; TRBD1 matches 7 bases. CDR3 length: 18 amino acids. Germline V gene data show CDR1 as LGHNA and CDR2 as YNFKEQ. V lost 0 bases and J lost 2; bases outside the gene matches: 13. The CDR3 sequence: CASSQEIFHPGQPYEQYF. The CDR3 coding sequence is TGTGCCAGCAGCCAAGAAATCTTTCACCCGGGACAGCCCTACGAGCAGTACTTC.

The CDR3, as DNA: TGTGCCATCAGTGATAAAGCGGAGTACGGCGGGGAGCTGTTTTTT. The encoded protein is CAISDKAEYGGELFF. The chain recombines TRBV10-3 with TRBJ2-2, with TRBD2 as a possible D gene (5 bases). Germline-derived CDR1 and CDR2 are ENHRY and SYGVKD. V was cut by 3 bases and J by 7 bases, with 15 bases left in between. The CDR3 is made up of 15 amino acids.

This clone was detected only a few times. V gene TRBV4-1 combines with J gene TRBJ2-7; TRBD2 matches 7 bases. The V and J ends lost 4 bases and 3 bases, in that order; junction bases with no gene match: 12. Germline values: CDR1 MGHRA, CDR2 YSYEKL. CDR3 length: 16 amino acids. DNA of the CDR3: TGCGCCAGCAGCCTGGGGGGGTCCCCAGGAAACTACGAGCAGTACTTC. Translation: CASSLGGSPGNYEQYF.